This TCR beta chain was identified during a study of cytomegalovirus exposure and HLA in healthy donors. Study results and limitations: Equally common other TCR beta chains were less clonally expanded than HLA-associated ones, a later analysis found. The authors considered a cluster of highly shared sequence variants likely to be a sequencing artifact. An analysis that came later showed most CMV-associated TCR beta chains appearing HLA-restricted.

Of note for this clone: The antigen is undetermined.

This PCR relied on a set of 60 Vbeta primers and 13 Jbeta primers. Some clones are missing from TCRdb's copy, which holds only in-frame ones; the method was immunoSEQ multiplex PCR. This table has 200,000 to 250,000 clones, roughly 89% appearing once. The germline V gene encodes CDR1 SGHNT and CDR2 YYREEE (reference sequence). This CDR3 contains 18 residues. The germline V and J ends were trimmed by 3 bases and 3 bases, with 21 bases remaining between them. The sequenced sample was PBMCs. This receptor was taken from a woman aged 18-30 years in good health and CMV-seronegative. The V and J genes are TRBV5-4 and TRBJ2-2; a weak D match, TRBD2 (6 bases). The CDR3 DNA sequence: TGTGCCAGCAGCTCAAGGCAAGGACGTACGGGGGACACCGGGGAGCTGTTTTTT. Its translation is CASSSRQGRTGDTGELFF.